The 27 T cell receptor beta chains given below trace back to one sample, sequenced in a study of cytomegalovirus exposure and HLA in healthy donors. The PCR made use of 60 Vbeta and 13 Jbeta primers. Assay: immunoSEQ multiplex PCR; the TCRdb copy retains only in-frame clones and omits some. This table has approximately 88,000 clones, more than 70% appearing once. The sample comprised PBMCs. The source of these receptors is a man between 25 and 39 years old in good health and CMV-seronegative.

This chain's CDR3 is CASSLQGAGTEAFF. CDR3 sequence (DNA): TGTGCCAGCAGCCTACAGGGGGCTGGCACTGAAGCTTTCTTT. The chain links TRBV2 to TRBJ1-1; 9 bases map to TRBD1. After removal of 6 bases from V and 4 bases from J, the junction contained 6 bases not matched to a gene. The CDR3 runs to 14 residues. CDR1 SNHLY and CDR2 FYNNEI come from the germline V gene.

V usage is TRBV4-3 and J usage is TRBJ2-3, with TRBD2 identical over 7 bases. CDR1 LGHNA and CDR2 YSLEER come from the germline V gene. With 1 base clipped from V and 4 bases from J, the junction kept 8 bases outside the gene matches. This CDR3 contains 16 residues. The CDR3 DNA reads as TGCGCCAGCAGCCAAGGAAGCGCGGGGGTGTCAGATACGCAGTATTTT. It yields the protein CASSQGSAGVSDTQYF.

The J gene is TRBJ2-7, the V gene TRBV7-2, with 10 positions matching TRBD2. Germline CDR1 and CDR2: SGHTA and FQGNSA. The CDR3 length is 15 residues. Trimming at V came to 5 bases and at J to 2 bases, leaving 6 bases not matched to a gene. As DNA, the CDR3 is TGTGCCAGCAGCCCTACTAGCGGGGCCCCCTACGAGCAGTACTTC. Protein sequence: CASSPTSGAPYEQYF.

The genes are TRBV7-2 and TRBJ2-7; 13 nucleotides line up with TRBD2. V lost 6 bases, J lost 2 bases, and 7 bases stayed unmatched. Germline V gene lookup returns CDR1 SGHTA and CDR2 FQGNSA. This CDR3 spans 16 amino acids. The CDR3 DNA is TGTGCCAGCAGTTTATACGGGACTAGCGGGGCCTACGAGCAGTACTTC. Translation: CASSLYGTSGAYEQYF.

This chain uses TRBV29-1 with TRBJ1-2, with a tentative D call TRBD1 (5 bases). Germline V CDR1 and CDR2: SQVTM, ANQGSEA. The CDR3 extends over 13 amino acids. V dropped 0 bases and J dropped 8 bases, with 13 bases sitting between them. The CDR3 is CSVEDSGERGYTF. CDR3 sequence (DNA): TGCAGCGTTGAAGATTCGGGGGAACGGGGCTACACCTTC.

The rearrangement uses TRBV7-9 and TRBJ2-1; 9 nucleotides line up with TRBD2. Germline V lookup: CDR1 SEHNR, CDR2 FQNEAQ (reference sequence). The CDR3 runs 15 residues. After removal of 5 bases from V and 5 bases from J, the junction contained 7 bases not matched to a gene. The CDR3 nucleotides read TGTGCCAGCAGCCCGAGCGGGAGGCCCGACAATGAGCAGTTCTTC. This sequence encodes CASSPSGRPDNEQFF.

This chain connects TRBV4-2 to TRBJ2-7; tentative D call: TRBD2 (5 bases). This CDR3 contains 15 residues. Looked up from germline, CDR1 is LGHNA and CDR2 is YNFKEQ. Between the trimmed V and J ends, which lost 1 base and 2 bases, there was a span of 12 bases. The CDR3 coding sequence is TGTGCCAGCAGCCAAGGGCTATTCGGGACCTACGAGCAGTACTTC. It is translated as CASSQGLFGTYEQYF.

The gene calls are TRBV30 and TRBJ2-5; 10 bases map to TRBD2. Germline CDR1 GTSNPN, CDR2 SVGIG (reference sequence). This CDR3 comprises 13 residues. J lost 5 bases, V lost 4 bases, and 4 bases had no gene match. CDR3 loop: CAWTWTSGETQYF. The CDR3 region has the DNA TGTGCCTGGACCTGGACTAGCGGTGAGACCCAGTACTTC.

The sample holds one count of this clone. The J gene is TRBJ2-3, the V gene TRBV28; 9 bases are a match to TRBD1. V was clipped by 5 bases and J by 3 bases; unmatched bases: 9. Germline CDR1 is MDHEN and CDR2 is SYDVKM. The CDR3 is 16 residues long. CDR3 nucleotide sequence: TGTGCCAGCAGTATAAACAGGGGGCGGGATACAGATACGCAGTATTTT. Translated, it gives CASSINRGRDTDTQYF.

For the CDR3, the DNA is TGTGCCAGCACGGGACAGCCTACTGTAGGAAAACTGTTTTTT. It is translated as CASTGQPTVGKLFF. The chain joins TRBV6-6 to TRBJ1-4; 7 nucleotides align to TRBD1. Germline CDR1 reads MNHNY; CDR2 reads SVGAGI (reference sequence). The trim removed 7 bases at V and 10 bases at J, leaving 12 bases unmatched. The CDR3 has 14 amino acids.

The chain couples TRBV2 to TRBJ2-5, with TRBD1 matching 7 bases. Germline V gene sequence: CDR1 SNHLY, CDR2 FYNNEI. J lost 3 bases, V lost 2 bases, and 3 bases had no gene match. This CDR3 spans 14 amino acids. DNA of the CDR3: TGTGCCAGCAGTGAACGACAGGGTGAAGAGACCCAGTACTTC. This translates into CASSERQGEETQYF.

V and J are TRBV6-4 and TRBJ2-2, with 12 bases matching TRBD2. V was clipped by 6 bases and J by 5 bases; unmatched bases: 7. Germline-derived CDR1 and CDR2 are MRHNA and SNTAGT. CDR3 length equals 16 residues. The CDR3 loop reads CASRLAGGVETGELFF. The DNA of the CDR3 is TGTGCCAGCAGACTAGCGGGAGGAGTAGAGACCGGGGAGCTGTTTTTT.

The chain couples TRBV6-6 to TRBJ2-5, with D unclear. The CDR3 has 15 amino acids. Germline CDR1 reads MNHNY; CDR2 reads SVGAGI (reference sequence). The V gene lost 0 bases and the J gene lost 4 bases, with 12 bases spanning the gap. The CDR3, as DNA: TGTGCCAGCAGTTACTCTGGGCCCCGCCCAGAGACCCAGTACTTC. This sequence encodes CASSYSGPRPETQYF.

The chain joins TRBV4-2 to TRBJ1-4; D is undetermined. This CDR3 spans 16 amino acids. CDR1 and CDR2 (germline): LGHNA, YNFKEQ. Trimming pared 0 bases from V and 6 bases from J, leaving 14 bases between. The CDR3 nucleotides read TGTGCCAGCAGCCAAGATAACGGTCGTGCTGATGAAAAACTGTTTTTT. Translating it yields CASSQDNGRADEKLFF.

The CDR3 sequence: CASSQDIGGGMFTQYF. The DNA for the CDR3 is TGTGCCAGCAGCCAAGACATAGGGGGCGGGATGTTCACGCAGTATTTT. The rearrangement uses TRBV4-2 and TRBJ2-3; D might be TRBD1 (7 bases). There are 16 residues in the CDR3. The V end lost 0 bases, the J end lost 9 bases, and 19 bases lay between the germline ends. Germline values: CDR1 LGHNA, CDR2 YNFKEQ.

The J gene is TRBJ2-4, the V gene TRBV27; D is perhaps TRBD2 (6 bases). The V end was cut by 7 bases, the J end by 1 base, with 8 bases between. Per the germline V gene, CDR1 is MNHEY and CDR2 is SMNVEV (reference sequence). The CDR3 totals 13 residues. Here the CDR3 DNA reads TGTGCCAGCAAACGGGGGGCCAAAAACATTCAGTACTTC. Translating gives CASKRGAKNIQYF.

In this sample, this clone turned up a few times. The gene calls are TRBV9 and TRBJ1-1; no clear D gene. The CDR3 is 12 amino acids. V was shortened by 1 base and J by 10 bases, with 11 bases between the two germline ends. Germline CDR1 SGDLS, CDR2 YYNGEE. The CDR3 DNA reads TGTGCCAGCAGCGTAAACGGTGGGCGAGCTTTCTTT. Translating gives CASSVNGGRAFF.

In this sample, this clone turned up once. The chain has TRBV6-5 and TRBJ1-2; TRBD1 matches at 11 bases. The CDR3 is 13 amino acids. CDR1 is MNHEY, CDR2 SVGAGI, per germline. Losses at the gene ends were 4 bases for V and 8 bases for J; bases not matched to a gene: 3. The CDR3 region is CASSSDRGQGYTF. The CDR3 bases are TGTGCCAGCAGTTCGGACAGGGGGCAGGGCTACACCTTC.

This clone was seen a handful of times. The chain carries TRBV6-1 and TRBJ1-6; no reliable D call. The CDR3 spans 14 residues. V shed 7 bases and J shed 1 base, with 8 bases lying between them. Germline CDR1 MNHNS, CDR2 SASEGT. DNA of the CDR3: TGTGCCAGCAATGGCAGGTCCTATAATTCACCCCTCCACTTT. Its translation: CASNGRSYNSPLHF.

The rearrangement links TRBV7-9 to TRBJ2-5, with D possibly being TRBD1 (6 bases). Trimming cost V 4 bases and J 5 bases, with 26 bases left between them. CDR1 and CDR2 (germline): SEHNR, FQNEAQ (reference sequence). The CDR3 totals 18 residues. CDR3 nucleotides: TGTGCCAGCAGCTCCCTCCCAACCCAGGGGAAAGTTATTGAGACCCAGTACTTC. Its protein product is CASSSLPTQGKVIETQYF.

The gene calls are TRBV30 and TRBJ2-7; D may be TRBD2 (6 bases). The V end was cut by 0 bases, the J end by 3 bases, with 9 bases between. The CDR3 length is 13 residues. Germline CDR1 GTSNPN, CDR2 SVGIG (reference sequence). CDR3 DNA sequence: TGTGCCTGGAGTGTACACGGGAGCTACGAGCAGTACTTC. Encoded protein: CAWSVHGSYEQYF.

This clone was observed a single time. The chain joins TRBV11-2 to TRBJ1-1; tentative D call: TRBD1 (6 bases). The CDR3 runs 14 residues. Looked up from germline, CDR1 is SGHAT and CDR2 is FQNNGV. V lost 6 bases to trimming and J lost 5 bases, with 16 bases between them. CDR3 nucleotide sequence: TGTGCCAGCAGTTACTACAGGGTAGAGACTGAAGCTTTCTTT. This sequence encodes CASSYYRVETEAFF.

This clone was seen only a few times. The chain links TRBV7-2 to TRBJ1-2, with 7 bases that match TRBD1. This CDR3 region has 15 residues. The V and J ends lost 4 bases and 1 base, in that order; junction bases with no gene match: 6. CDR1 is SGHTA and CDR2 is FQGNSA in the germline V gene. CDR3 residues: CASSSPGQRNYGYTF. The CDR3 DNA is TGTGCCAGCAGCTCCCCGGGACAGCGTAACTATGGCTACACCTTC.

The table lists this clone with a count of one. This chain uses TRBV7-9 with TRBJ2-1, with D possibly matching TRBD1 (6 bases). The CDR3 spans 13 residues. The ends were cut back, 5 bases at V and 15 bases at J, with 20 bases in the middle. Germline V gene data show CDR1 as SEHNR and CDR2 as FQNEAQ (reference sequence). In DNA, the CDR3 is TGTGCCAGCAGCCCCGCTGGTAGGGGGTTACCGTTCTTC. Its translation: CASSPAGRGLPFF. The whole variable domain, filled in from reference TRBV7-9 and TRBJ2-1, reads DTGVSQNPRHKITKRGQNVTFRCDPISEHNRLYWYRQTLGQGPEFLTYFQNEAQLEKSRLLSDRFSAERPKGSFSTLEIQRTEQGDSAMYLCASSPAGRGLPFFGPGTRLTVL.

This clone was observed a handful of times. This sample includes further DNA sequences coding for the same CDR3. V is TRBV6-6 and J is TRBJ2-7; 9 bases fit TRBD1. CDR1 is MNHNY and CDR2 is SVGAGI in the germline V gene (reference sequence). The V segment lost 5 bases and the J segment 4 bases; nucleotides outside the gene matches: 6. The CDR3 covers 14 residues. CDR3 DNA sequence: TGTGCCAGCAGTCCCGGACAGGGGAGATACGAGCAGTACTTC. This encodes CASSPGQGRYEQYF.

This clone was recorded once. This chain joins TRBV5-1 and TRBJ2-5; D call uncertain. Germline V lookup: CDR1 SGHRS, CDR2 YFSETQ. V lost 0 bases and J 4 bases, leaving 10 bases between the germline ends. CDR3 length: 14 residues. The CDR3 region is CASSLGTTAETQYF. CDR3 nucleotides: TGCGCCAGCAGCTTGGGAACGACTGCAGAGACCCAGTACTTC.

CDR3 sequence: CAISESTQTGGRWAKNIQYF. In DNA, the CDR3 is TGTGCCATCAGTGAGTCGACTCAGACAGGGGGCCGGTGGGCCAAAAACATTCAGTACTTC. The V and J genes are TRBV10-3 and TRBJ2-4; 10 bases fit TRBD1. The CDR3 consists of 20 residues. Germline V lookup: CDR1 ENHRY, CDR2 SYGVKD. After removal of 0 bases from V and 1 base from J, the junction contained 12 bases not matched to a gene.